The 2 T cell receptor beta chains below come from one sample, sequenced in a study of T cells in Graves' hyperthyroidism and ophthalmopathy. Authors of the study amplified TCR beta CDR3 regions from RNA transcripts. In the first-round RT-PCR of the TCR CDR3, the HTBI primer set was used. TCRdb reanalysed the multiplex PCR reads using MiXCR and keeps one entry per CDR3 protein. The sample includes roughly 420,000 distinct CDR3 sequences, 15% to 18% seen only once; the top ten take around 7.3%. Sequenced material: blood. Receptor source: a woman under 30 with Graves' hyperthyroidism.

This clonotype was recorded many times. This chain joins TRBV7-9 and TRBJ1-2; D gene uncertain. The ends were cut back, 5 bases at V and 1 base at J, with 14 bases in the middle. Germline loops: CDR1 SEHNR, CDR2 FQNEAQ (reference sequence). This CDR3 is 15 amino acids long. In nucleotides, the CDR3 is TGTGCCAGCAGCCTACCACAAGTCCTTAACTATGGCTACACCTTC. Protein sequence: CASSLPQVLNYGYTF. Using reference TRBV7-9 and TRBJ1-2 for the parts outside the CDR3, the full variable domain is DTGVSQNPRHKITKRGQNVTFRCDPISEHNRLYWYRQTLGQGPEFLTYFQNEAQLEKSRLLSDRFSAERPKGSFSTLEIQRTEQGDSAMYLCASSLPQVLNYGYTFGSGTRLTVV.

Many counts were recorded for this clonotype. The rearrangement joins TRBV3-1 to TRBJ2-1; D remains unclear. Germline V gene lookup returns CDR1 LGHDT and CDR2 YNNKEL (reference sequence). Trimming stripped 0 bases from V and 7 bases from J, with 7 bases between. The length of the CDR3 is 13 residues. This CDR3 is CASSQDAGNEQFF. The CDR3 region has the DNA TGTGCCAGCAGCCAAGATGCCGGGAATGAGCAGTTCTTC.